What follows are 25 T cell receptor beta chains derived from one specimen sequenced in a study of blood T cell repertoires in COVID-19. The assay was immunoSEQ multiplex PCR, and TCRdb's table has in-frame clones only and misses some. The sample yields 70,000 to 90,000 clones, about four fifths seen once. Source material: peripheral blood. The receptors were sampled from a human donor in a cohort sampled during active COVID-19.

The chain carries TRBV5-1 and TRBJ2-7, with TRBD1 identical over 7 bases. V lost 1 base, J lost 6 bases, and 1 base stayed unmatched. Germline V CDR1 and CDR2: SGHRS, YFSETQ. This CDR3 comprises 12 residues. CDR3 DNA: TGCGCCAGCAGCTTGCAGGGGGTCGAGCAGTACTTC. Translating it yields CASSLQGVEQYF. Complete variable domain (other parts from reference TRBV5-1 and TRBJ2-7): KAGVTQTPRYLIKTRGQQVTLSCSPISGHRSVSWYQQTPGQGLQFLFEYFSETQRNKGNFPGRFSGRQFSNSRSEMNVSTLELGDSALYLCASSLQGVEQYFGPGTRLTVT.

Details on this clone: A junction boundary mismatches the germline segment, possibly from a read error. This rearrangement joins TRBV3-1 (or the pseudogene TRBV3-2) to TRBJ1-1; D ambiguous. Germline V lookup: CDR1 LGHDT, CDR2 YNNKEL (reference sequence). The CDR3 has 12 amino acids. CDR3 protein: CASSQSAGVFIF. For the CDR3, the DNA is TGTGCCAGCAGCCAAAGCGCCGGAGTATTTATCTTT.

The CDR3 loop reads CASSVESLRTDTQYF. The CDR3 DNA is TGTGCCAGCAGCGTAGAAAGCCTTCGCACAGATACGCAGTATTTT. The V and J genes are TRBV9 and TRBJ2-3; D unresolved. The CDR3 spans 15 residues. CDR1 SGDLS and CDR2 YYNGEE come from the germline V gene. Trimming left V 0 bases short and J 1 base short, with 9 bases between.

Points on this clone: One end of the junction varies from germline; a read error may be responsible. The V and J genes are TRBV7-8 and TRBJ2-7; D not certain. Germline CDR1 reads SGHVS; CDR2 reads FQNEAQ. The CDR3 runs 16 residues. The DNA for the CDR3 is TGTGCCAGCAGTTTAGGGTCCTCTGAACTTACCTACGAGCAGTACTTC. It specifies CASSLGSSELTYEQYF.

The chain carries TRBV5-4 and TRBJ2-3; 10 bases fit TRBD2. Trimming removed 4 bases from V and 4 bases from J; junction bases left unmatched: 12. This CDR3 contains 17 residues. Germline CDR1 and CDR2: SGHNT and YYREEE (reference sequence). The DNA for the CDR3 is TGTGCCAGCAGCCCCCAAGGGACAGCGGGGGGGCCAGATACGCAGTATTTT. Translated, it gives CASSPQGTAGGPDTQYF.

In DNA form, the CDR3 reads TGTGCCAGCAGCCCGCAGGAGGGGGGGACTGAAGCTTTCTTT. The encoded protein is CASSPQEGGTEAFF. The gene calls are TRBV3-1 (or the pseudogene TRBV3-2) and TRBJ1-1; D perhaps matches TRBD1 (6 bases). This CDR3 has 14 residues. Germline CDR1 reads LGHDT; CDR2 reads YNNKEL (reference sequence). Deletions cut 4 bases from V and 5 bases from J, with 14 bases between.

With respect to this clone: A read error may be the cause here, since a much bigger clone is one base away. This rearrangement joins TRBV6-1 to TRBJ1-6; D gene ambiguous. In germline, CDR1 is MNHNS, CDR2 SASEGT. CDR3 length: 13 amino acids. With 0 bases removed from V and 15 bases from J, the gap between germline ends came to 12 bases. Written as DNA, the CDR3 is TGTGCCAGCAGTGAAGCCCTAATTCCGCTCCTCCACTTT. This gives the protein CASSEALIPLLHF.

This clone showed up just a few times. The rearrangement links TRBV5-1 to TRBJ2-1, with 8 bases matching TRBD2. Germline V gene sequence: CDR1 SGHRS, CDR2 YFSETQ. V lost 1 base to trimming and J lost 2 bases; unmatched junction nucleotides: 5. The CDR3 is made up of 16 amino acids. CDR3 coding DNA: TGCGCCAGCAGCTTGACCCGGGGGGGGACCTACAATGAGCAGTTCTTC. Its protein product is CASSLTRGGTYNEQFF.

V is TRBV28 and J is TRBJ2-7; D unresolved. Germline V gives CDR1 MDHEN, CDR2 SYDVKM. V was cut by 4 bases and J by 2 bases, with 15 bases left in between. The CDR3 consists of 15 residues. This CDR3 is CASSSGLPLPYEQYF. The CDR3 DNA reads TGTGCCAGCAGTTCTGGGCTACCTCTCCCCTACGAGCAGTACTTC.

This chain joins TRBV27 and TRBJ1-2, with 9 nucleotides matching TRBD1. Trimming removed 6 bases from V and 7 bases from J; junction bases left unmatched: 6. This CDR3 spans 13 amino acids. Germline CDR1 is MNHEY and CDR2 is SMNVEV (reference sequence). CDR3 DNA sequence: TGTGCCAGCAGCTTGACAGGGGGTAGTGGCTACACCTTC. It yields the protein CASSLTGGSGYTF.

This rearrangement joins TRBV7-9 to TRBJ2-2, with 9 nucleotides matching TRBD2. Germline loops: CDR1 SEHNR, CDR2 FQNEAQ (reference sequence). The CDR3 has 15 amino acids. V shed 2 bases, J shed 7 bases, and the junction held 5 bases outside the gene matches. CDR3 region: CASSLRVAGVGELFF. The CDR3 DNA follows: TGTGCCAGCAGCTTAAGGGTAGCGGGAGTCGGGGAGCTGTTTTTT.

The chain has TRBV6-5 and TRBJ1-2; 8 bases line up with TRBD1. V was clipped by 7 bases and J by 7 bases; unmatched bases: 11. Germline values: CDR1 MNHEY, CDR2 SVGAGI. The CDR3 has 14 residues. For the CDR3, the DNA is TGTGCCAGCAAAAGGAGGCAGGGGGCGGGTGGCTACACCTTC. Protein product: CASKRRQGAGGYTF.

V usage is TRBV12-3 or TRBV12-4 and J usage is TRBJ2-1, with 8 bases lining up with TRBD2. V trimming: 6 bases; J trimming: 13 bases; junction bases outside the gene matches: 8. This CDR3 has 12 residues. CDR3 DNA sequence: TGTGCCAGCAGGGCGTCGGGGGGGCCTCAGTTCTTC. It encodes CASRASGGPQFF.

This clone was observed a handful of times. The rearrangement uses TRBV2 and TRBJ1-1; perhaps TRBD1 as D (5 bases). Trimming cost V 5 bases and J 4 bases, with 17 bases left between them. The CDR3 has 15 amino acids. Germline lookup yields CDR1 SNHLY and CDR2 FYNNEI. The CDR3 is CASSYGGGGSTEAFF. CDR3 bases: TGTGCCAGCAGTTACGGGGGAGGAGGGAGCACTGAAGCTTTCTTT.

The DNA of the CDR3 is TGCGCCAGTCCGGGATCGACCTCCTCAACCAATGAGCAGTTCTTC. This translates into CASPGSTSSTNEQFF. The chain links TRBV10-1 to TRBJ2-1; weak D call: TRBD2 (5 bases). Trimming took off 9 bases at V and 6 bases at J, with 21 bases between the two ends. This CDR3 has 15 residues. The V gene's germline CDR1 is WNHNN and CDR2 SYGVQD (reference sequence).

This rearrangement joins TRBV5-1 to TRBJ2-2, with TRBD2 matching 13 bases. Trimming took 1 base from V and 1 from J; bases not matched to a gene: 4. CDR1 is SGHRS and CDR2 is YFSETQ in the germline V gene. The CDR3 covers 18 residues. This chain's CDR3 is CASSLRTSGRGNTGELFF. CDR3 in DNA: TGCGCCAGCAGCTTGAGGACTAGCGGGAGAGGGAACACCGGGGAGCTGTTTTTT.

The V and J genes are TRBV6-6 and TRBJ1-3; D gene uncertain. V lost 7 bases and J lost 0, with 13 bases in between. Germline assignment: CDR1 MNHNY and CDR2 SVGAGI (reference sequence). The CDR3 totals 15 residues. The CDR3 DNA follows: TGTGCCAGCACCAAGACATTAACCTCTGGAAACACCATATATTTT. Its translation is CASTKTLTSGNTIYF.

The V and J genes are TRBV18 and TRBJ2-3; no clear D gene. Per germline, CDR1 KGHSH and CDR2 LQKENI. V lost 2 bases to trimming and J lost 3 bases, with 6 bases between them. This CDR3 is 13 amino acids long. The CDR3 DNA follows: TGTGCCAGCTCACCAACTACGACAGATACGCAGTATTTT. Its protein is CASSPTTTDTQYF.

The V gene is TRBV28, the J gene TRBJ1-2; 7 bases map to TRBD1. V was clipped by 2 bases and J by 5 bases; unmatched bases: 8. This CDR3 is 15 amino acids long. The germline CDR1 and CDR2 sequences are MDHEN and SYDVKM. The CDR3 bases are TGTGCCAGCAGTTTAGGTTGGGGCAGGGGGTATGGCTACACCTTC. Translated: CASSLGWGRGYGYTF.

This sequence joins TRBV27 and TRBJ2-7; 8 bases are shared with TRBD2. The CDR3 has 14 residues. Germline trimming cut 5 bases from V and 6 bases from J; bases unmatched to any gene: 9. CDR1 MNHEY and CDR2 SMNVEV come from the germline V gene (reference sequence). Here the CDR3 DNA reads TGTGCCAGCAGTCCACCGGGACTAGTGGGCGAGCAGTACTTC. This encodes CASSPPGLVGEQYF.

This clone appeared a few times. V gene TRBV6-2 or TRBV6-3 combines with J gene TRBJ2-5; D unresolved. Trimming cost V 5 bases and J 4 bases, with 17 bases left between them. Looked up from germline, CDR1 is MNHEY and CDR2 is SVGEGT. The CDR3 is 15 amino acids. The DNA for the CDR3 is TGTGCCAGCAGTCCCCTGCTGGGCTTGGGAGAGACCCAGTACTTC. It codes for CASSPLLGLGETQYF.

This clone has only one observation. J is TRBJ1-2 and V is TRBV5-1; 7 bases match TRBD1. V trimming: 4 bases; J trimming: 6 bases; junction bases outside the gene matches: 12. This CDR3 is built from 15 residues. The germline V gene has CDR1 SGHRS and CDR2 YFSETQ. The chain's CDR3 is CASSPNRQGMDGYTF. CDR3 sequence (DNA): TGCGCCAGCAGCCCAAATCGACAGGGAATGGATGGCTACACCTTC.

The CDR3 spells CASSQSPGQPQHF. The CDR3 DNA is TGTGCCAGCAGCCAAAGCCCCGGGCAGCCCCAGCATTTT. This chain connects TRBV7-6 to TRBJ1-5; no reliable D call. V was clipped by 5 bases and J by 7 bases, with 12 bases between them. The V gene's germline CDR1 is SGHVS and CDR2 FNYEAQ. The CDR3 runs 13 residues.

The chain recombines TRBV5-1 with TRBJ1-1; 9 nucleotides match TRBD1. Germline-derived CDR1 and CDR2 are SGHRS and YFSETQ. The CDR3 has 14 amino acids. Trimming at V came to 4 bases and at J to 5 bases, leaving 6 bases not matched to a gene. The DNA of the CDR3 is TGCGCCAGCAGCCTGGACAGGGGAGGTACTGAAGCTTTCTTT. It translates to CASSLDRGGTEAFF.

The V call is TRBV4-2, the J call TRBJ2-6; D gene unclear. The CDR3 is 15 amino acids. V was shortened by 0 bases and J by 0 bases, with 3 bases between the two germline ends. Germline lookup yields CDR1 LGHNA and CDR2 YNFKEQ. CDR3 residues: CASSQEASGANVLTF. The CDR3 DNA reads TGTGCCAGCAGCCAAGAGGCCTCTGGGGCCAACGTCCTGACTTTC.